Below, 21 T cell receptor beta chains from the same sample are listed, as sequenced in a study of T cells in Graves' hyperthyroidism and ophthalmopathy. TCR beta CDR3 regions were amplified from RNA transcripts. Researchers ran a first-round RT-PCR on the TCR CDR3 using the HTBI primer set. TCRdb re-called the multiplex PCR reads through MiXCR, storing one row per CDR3 protein. The sample gives more than 500,000 distinct CDR3 sequences, roughly 15% of which show up once; over 25% is in the top ten. The sequenced sample consisted of blood. These receptors originate from a woman in her twenties or thirties with Graves' ophthalmopathy.

This clonotype was observed a single time. The genes are TRBV10-2 and TRBJ1-1; D ambiguous. CDR3 length: 12 amino acids. The ends were cut back, 3 bases at V and 0 bases at J, with 2 bases in the middle. The germline V gene has CDR1 WSHSY and CDR2 SAAADI. The CDR3 DNA sequence: TGCGCCAGCAGTGAAATGAACACTGAAGCTTTCTTT. Translated, it gives CASSEMNTEAFF.

In this sample, this clonotype turned up many times. The genes are TRBV4-3 and TRBJ1-4; TRBD1 might be the D (5 bases). V lost 0 bases to trimming and J lost 12 bases, with 17 bases between them. CDR3 size: 15 residues. From germline, CDR1 is LGHNA and CDR2 YSLEER. The CDR3 coding sequence is TGCGCCAGCAGCCAAGATTCCCTGCCAGGGTTGGAACTGTTTTTT. The encoded protein is CASSQDSLPGLELFF.

The chain has TRBV11-3 and TRBJ2-1; 13 bases are a match to TRBD2. Germline assignment: CDR1 SGHNT and CDR2 YENEEA. V dropped 5 bases and J dropped 5; count of bases not matched to a gene: 12. The CDR3 has 18 amino acids. CDR3: CASSRRTSGREGDNEQFF. The CDR3, as DNA: TGTGCCAGCAGCCGACGGACTAGCGGGAGAGAGGGGGACAATGAGCAGTTCTTC.

This clonotype appeared a few times. The chain carries TRBV12-3 or TRBV12-4 and TRBJ2-1; 8 nucleotides match TRBD2. V lost 6 bases to trimming and J lost 5 bases; unmatched junction nucleotides: 6. There are 14 residues in the CDR3. Here the CDR3 DNA reads TGTGCCAGCAGAGGAGCGGGAGTGAACAATGAGCAGTTCTTC. The encoded protein is CASRGAGVNNEQFF.

This chain uses TRBV5-1 with TRBJ2-1; no firm D call. There are 15 residues in the CDR3. Germline lookup yields CDR1 SGHRS and CDR2 YFSETQ. Trimming cost V 0 bases and J 2 bases, with 9 bases left between them. The CDR3 bases are TGCGCCAGCAGCTTGGGTCTAGTCCCCTACAATGAGCAGTTCTTC. The encoded protein is CASSLGLVPYNEQFF.

This clonotype was detected many times. The chain has TRBV5-1 and TRBJ2-1; 7 bases are shared with TRBD1. V lost 4 bases, J lost 10 bases, and 14 bases stayed unmatched. The CDR3 extends over 15 amino acids. CDR1 and CDR2 from the germline V gene are SGHRS and YFSETQ. As DNA, the CDR3 is TGCGCCAGCAGCCCTAGTCAGGGGGTCTTCGGGGAGCAGTTCTTC. Translation: CASSPSQGVFGEQFF.

This chain uses TRBV18 with TRBJ2-2, with TRBD1 matching over 7 bases. The CDR3 consists of 16 residues. Germline V gene data show CDR1 as KGHSH and CDR2 as LQKENI. Unmatched junction bases numbered 12, after V lost 3 bases and J lost 8 bases. CDR3 in DNA: TGTGCCAGCTCACCCGGGACAGAGATTTTGTCGGGGGAGCTGTTTTTT. It is translated as CASSPGTEILSGELFF.

This clonotype occurred a few times. The rearrangement uses TRBV7-9 and TRBJ2-5; a possible D gene is TRBD1 (7 bases). Germline CDR1 reads SEHNR; CDR2 reads FQNEAQ (reference sequence). CDR3 size: 17 residues. V gave up 1 base and J gave up 3 bases, with 18 bases separating them. The CDR3 is CASSLGHRGSGKETQYF. The CDR3 region has the DNA TGTGCCAGCAGCTTAGGGCACAGGGGTAGCGGAAAAGAGACCCAGTACTTC.

This clonotype was picked up many times. The J gene is TRBJ2-1, the V gene TRBV6-2 or TRBV6-3; no clear D. Trimming took off 5 bases at V and 4 bases at J, with 12 bases between the two ends. The CDR3 loop spans 14 amino acids. Germline CDR1 and CDR2: MNHEY and SVGEGT. CDR3 amino acids: CASSPRHPYNEQFF. The CDR3 DNA sequence: TGTGCCAGCAGTCCTCGGCACCCTTACAATGAGCAGTTCTTC.

Note on this clonotype: A much larger clone lies a single base off, so this may be a read error. The chain carries TRBV12-3 or TRBV12-4 and TRBJ2-7; possibly TRBD1 or TRBD2 for D (6 bases each). This CDR3 region has 15 residues. The V end lost 6 bases, the J end lost 2 bases, and 17 bases lay between the germline ends. The DNA for the CDR3 is TGTGCCAGCAGCCCGACGGGGGCGGAGGCCTACGAGCAGTACTTC. It yields the protein CASSPTGAEAYEQYF.

This clonotype has at least ten counts. The rearrangement joins TRBV4-3 to TRBJ1-2, with D maybe TRBD1 (5 bases). From germline, CDR1 is LGHNA and CDR2 YSLEER. The CDR3 length is 13 residues. The ends were cut back, 5 bases at V and 2 bases at J, with 9 bases in the middle. CDR3 DNA sequence: TGCGCCAGCAGCGTAAACAGGAACTATGGCTACACCTTC. Protein: CASSVNRNYGYTF.

The chain uses TRBV19 and TRBJ2-2; no reliable D call. With 3 bases removed from V and 2 bases from J, the gap between germline ends came to 10 bases. The CDR3 covers 15 residues. The germline CDR1 and CDR2 sequences are LNHDA and SQIVND (reference sequence). The DNA for the CDR3 is TGTGCCAGTAGTATTGCGCAGTTTAACACCGGGGAGCTGTTTTTT. This gives the protein CASSIAQFNTGELFF.

This clonotype was detected many times. This chain joins TRBV20-1 and TRBJ1-2; D is ambiguous. This CDR3 is 11 amino acids long. V gave up 6 bases and J gave up 8 bases, with 13 bases separating them. CDR1 is DFQATT and CDR2 is SNEGSKA in the germline V gene (reference sequence). CDR3: CSAPGRVGYTF. The CDR3 DNA sequence: TGCAGTGCCCCGGGTAGGGTCGGCTACACCTTC.

This clonotype was seen more than once but under ten times. This sequence joins TRBV4-3 and TRBJ2-1; tentatively, D is TRBD2 (5 bases). The CDR3 runs to 14 residues. Per the germline V gene, CDR1 is LGHNA and CDR2 is YSLEER. The V and J ends lost 3 bases and 6 bases respectively, with 12 bases between them. For the CDR3, the DNA is TGCGCCAGCAGCCAGGAAGGACTGGGCAATGAGCAGTTCTTC. Translation gives CASSQEGLGNEQFF.

This clonotype was counted at least ten times. This rearrangement joins TRBV15 to TRBJ2-3; possibly TRBD2 for D (6 bases). Trimming stripped 6 bases from V and 1 base from J, with 11 bases between. The CDR3 totals 14 residues. Germline CDR1 reads LNHNV; CDR2 reads YYDKDF (reference sequence). The CDR3 DNA follows: TGTGCCACCAGTGCGGGGCCCGGCACAGATACGCAGTATTTT. Its translation: CATSAGPGTDTQYF. Using reference TRBV15 and TRBJ2-3 for the parts outside the CDR3, the full variable domain is DAMVIQNPRYQVTQFGKPVTLSCSQTLNHNVMYWYQQKSSQAPKLLFHYYDKDFNNEADTPDNFQSRRPNTSFCFLDIRSPGLGDTAMYLCATSAGPGTDTQYFGPGTRLTVL.

Ten or more counts support this clonotype. The genes are TRBV4-3 and TRBJ2-2, with TRBD2 identical over 10 bases. The V gene end was trimmed by 2 bases and the J gene end by 7 bases; junction bases not matched to a gene: 4. This CDR3 spans 15 amino acids. Germline CDR1 is LGHNA and CDR2 is YSLEER. The CDR3 protein is CASSQLAGALGELFF. The CDR3 bases are TGCGCCAGCAGCCAACTAGCGGGAGCCCTCGGGGAGCTGTTTTTT.

This clonotype was counted a few times. The chain joins TRBV15 to TRBJ2-1; the D gene could be TRBD1 or TRBD2 (5 bases each). The CDR3 loop spans 14 amino acids. Trimming removed 3 bases from V and 8 bases from J, with 14 bases in between. Germline lookup yields CDR1 LNHNV and CDR2 YYDKDF (reference sequence). DNA for the CDR3: TGTGCCACCAGCAGGGGGACCGGGGCATATGAGCAGTTCTTC. Translating it yields CATSRGTGAYEQFF.

This clonotype was counted many times. The chain couples TRBV3-1 to TRBJ1-1, with 7 nucleotides matching TRBD1. This CDR3 contains 14 residues. V was pared by 1 base and J by 5 bases, with 4 bases of the junction left unmatched. CDR1 is LGHDT, CDR2 YNNKEL, per germline (reference sequence). The CDR3 spells CASSQGQGGTEAFF. CDR3 nucleotide sequence: TGTGCCAGCAGCCAAGGACAGGGCGGAACTGAAGCTTTCTTT.

This clonotype was counted a few times. The chain combines TRBV29-1 with TRBJ2-7; D not certain. Germline V lookup: CDR1 SQVTM, CDR2 ANQGSEA. V was trimmed by 8 bases and J by 3 bases, leaving 11 bases between them. This CDR3 comprises 11 residues. CDR3 in DNA: TGCAGCATACGACACATCTACGAGCAGTACTTC. Protein: CSIRHIYEQYF.

There are many counts of this clonotype. V is TRBV20-1 and J is TRBJ2-7, with D possibly matching TRBD1 (6 bases). V was cut by 3 bases and J by 7 bases, with 19 bases left in between. The CDR3 loop spans 14 amino acids. In germline, CDR1 is DFQATT, CDR2 SNEGSKA (reference sequence). CDR3 DNA sequence: TGCAGTGCTAGCTCCGTACGCCCAGGGGAAGAGCAGTACTTC. This codes for CSASSVRPGEEQYF.

This clonotype occurred many times. This sequence joins TRBV28 and TRBJ2-7; a possible D gene is TRBD1 (5 bases). The CDR3 contains 16 residues. V lost 5 bases to trimming and J lost 1 base, with 18 bases between them. Looked up from germline, CDR1 is MDHEN and CDR2 is SYDVKM. CDR3 sequence (DNA): TGTGCCAGCAGTCTCTGGGGCGGCGTTGCATCCTACGAGCAGTACTTC. Translation gives CASSLWGGVASYEQYF.